A selection of T cell receptor beta chains follows, all from one sample in a study of regulatory T cells in long-lasting Graves disease. MiXCR, run by TCRdb on the multiplex PCR reads, gives a single entry per CDR3 protein. This table has approximately 350,000 distinct CDR3 sequences, around 15% appearing once. The data also belong to a second study, concerning T cells in Graves' hyperthyroidism and ophthalmopathy.

The sequenced sample was peripheral blood mononuclear cells (PBMCs), obtained at new diagnosis, from a patient treated with antithyroid drugs. These receptors all stem from a woman aged 18 to 35 with Graves disease. CDR3s include the opening cysteine and the closing phenylalanine or tryptophan. Fields, in order: V gene, J gene, D gene, clone size, CDR3 DNA, CDR3 protein. The D gene is left open where the match is weak. Some rows have no size entry. The others give once, few or many, or a class for an expanded clone.

v_gene: TRBV30; j_gene: TRBJ2-3; d_gene: TRBD2; abundance: many; CDR3nt: TGTGCCTGGAGGCCAAGCGGGGCGAGCACAGATACGCAGTATTTT; CDR3aa: CAWRPSGASTDTQYF
v_gene: TRBV20-1; j_gene: TRBJ2-1; d_gene: TRBD2; abundance: many; CDR3nt: TGCAGTGCTAGAGATGGGACTAGCGGGAGTGAAAGGCGGCAGTTCTTC; CDR3aa: CSARDGTSGSERRQFF
v_gene: TRBV5-1; j_gene: TRBJ2-7; d_gene: TRBD1; abundance: many; CDR3nt: TGCGCCAGCAGCGCGACCCCGGGACAGTTCGACGAGCAGTACTTC; CDR3aa: CASSATPGQFDEQYF
v_gene: TRBV6-5; j_gene: TRBJ1-2; d_gene: NA; abundance: NA; CDR3nt: TGTGCCAGCAGTTACTCGACAGCAGGGAACTATGGCTACACCTTC; CDR3aa: CASSYSTAGNYGYTF
v_gene: TRBV10-3; j_gene: TRBJ2-3; d_gene: NA; abundance: few; CDR3nt: TGTGCCATCAGTGTTGTGAAGGGATCTAGCACAGATACGCAGTATTTT; CDR3aa: CAISVVKGSSTDTQYF
v_gene: TRBV7-9; j_gene: TRBJ2-7; d_gene: TRBD1; abundance: many; CDR3nt: TGTGCCAGCAGCTCAGGACAGGGGTTCGACGAGCAGTACTTC; CDR3aa: CASSSGQGFDEQYF
v_gene: TRBV5-1; j_gene: TRBJ2-1; d_gene: TRBD2; abundance: few; CDR3nt: TGCGCCAGCAGCGGAGACGGCGGGAGTGAGCAGTTCTTC; CDR3aa: CASSGDGGSEQFF
v_gene: TRBV5-1; j_gene: TRBJ1-2; d_gene: TRBD1; abundance: NA; CDR3nt: TGCGCCAGCAGCCGAGACAGGGGGGATTCCGGCTACACCTTC; CDR3aa: CASSRDRGDSGYTF
v_gene: TRBV6-1; j_gene: TRBJ1-2; d_gene: NA; abundance: few; CDR3nt: TGTGCCAGCAGTGTTTCAGTCGACTATGGCTACACCTTC; CDR3aa: CASSVSVDYGYTF
v_gene: TRBV9; j_gene: TRBJ1-2; d_gene: NA; abundance: NA; CDR3nt: TGTGCCAGCAGCGCCCCGGGGGGCTACACCTTC; CDR3aa: CASSAPGGYTF
v_gene: TRBV11-2; j_gene: TRBJ1-6; d_gene: TRBD1; abundance: many; CDR3nt: TGTGCCAGCAACCTTGGGACAGGGAGTTCACCCCTCCACTTT; CDR3aa: CASNLGTGSSPLHF
v_gene: TRBV20-1; j_gene: TRBJ2-7; d_gene: TRBD2; abundance: many; CDR3nt: TGCAGTGCTAGAGATATCGCGGGAGCGGGAGGGGAACCGCGGGACGAGCAGTACTTC; CDR3aa: CSARDIAGAGGEPRDEQYF
v_gene: TRBV29-1; j_gene: TRBJ2-3; d_gene: NA; abundance: few; CDR3nt: TGCAGCGTCAGGGGCTCCGATACGCAGTATTTT; CDR3aa: CSVRGSDTQYF
v_gene: TRBV7-9; j_gene: TRBJ1-5; d_gene: NA; abundance: NA; CDR3nt: TGTGCCAGCAGCGCTATTCCAGGGGGCAATCAGCCCCAGCATTTT; CDR3aa: CASSAIPGGNQPQHF
v_gene: TRBV10-3; j_gene: TRBJ2-2; d_gene: NA; abundance: NA; CDR3nt: TGTGCCATGGGGACGACGAACACCGGGGAGCTGTTTTTT; CDR3aa: CAMGTTNTGELFF
v_gene: TRBV2; j_gene: TRBJ1-1; d_gene: NA; abundance: NA; CDR3nt: TGTGCCAGCAGCGACCGGGGGAGCACTGAAGCTTTCTTT; CDR3aa: CASSDRGSTEAFF
v_gene: TRBV28; j_gene: TRBJ2-1; d_gene: TRBD2; abundance: NA; CDR3nt: TGTGCCAGCAGACATTTGGTCCGGACTAGCGGGAGCTCCTACAATGAGCAGTTCTTC; CDR3aa: CASRHLVRTSGSSYNEQFF
v_gene: TRBV28; j_gene: TRBJ2-7; d_gene: NA; abundance: NA; CDR3nt: TGTGCCAGCAGTTTATTTCGCCCGGCGGGCCACGAGCAGTACTTC; CDR3aa: CASSLFRPAGHEQYF
v_gene: TRBV5-1; j_gene: TRBJ2-5; d_gene: NA; abundance: many; CDR3nt: TGCGCCAGCAGCCTGGGCCCCCTCACTCGGGAGACCCAGTACTTC; CDR3aa: CASSLGPLTRETQYF
v_gene: TRBV19; j_gene: TRBJ2-7; d_gene: TRBD1; abundance: few; CDR3nt: TGTGCCAGTAGTGGCGACAGGGGCGAGCAGTACTTC; CDR3aa: CASSGDRGEQYF
v_gene: TRBV6-2/TRBV6-3; j_gene: TRBJ2-7; d_gene: NA; abundance: many; CDR3nt: TGTGCCAGCAGTTTAAGGGGGGGAATGGACGAGCAGTACTTC; CDR3aa: CASSLRGGMDEQYF
v_gene: TRBV11-2; j_gene: TRBJ2-5; d_gene: TRBD1; abundance: many; CDR3nt: TGTGCCAGCAGCTTAGAATGGACAGGAGGAGACCAAGAGACCCAGTACTTC; CDR3aa: CASSLEWTGGDQETQYF
v_gene: TRBV7-2; j_gene: TRBJ1-2; d_gene: NA; abundance: few; CDR3nt: TGTGCCAGCAGCTTCGGTTTGTGGGGAGTTGCTAACTATGGCTACACCTTC; CDR3aa: CASSFGLWGVANYGYTF
v_gene: TRBV19; j_gene: TRBJ2-1; d_gene: NA; abundance: once; CDR3nt: TGTGCCAGTATGGGAGGTTACAATGAGCAGTTCTTC; CDR3aa: CASMGGYNEQFF
v_gene: TRBV2; j_gene: TRBJ1-1; d_gene: NA; abundance: few; CDR3nt: TGTGCCAGCAGTGAAGCCACAGCGAACACTGAAGCTTTCTTT; CDR3aa: CASSEATANTEAFF
v_gene: TRBV20-1; j_gene: TRBJ2-7; d_gene: TRBD1; abundance: many; CDR3nt: TGCAGTGCAGACCCCGGGACAGGGTACGACGAGCAGTACTTC; CDR3aa: CSADPGTGYDEQYF
v_gene: TRBV5-1; j_gene: TRBJ1-2; d_gene: NA; abundance: few; CDR3nt: TGCGCCAGCAGCCCCGCGCGGACAGTCTTTTCTGGCTACACCTTC; CDR3aa: CASSPARTVFSGYTF
v_gene: TRBV2; j_gene: TRBJ1-5; d_gene: NA; abundance: many; CDR3nt: TGTGCCAGCAGAAGGGACGGTAGCAATCAGCCCCAGCATTTT; CDR3aa: CASRRDGSNQPQHF
v_gene: TRBV28; j_gene: TRBJ2-6; d_gene: NA; abundance: many; CDR3nt: TGTGCCAGCAGTACCCTCGCCCTCTCTGGGGCCAACGTCCTGACTTTC; CDR3aa: CASSTLALSGANVLTF
v_gene: TRBV28; j_gene: TRBJ2-1; d_gene: TRBD2; abundance: many; CDR3nt: TGTGCCAGCTGGGGCGGGAGTTGGGGGGGGGACAATGAGCAGTTCTTC; CDR3aa: CASWGGSWGGDNEQFF
v_gene: TRBV28; j_gene: TRBJ2-1; d_gene: NA; abundance: many; CDR3nt: TGTGCCAGCAGTTTTCAGGGCAGGGAGCAGTTCTTC; CDR3aa: CASSFQGREQFF